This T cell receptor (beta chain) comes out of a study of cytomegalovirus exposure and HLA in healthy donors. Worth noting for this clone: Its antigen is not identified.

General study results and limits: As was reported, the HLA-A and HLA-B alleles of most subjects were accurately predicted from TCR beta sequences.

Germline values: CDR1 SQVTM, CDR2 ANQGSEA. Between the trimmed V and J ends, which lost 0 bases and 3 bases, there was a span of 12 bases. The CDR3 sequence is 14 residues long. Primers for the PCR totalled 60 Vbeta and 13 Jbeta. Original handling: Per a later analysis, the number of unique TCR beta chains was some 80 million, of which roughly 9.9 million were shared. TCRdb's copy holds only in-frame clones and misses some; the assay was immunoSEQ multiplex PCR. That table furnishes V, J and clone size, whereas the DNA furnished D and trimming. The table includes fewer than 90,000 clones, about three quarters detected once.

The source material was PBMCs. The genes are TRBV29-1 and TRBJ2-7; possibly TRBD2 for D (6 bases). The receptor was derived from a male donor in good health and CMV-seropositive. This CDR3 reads CSVEDVDGGYEQYF. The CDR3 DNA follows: TGCAGCGTTGAAGACGTGGACGGGGGCTACGAGCAGTACTTC.